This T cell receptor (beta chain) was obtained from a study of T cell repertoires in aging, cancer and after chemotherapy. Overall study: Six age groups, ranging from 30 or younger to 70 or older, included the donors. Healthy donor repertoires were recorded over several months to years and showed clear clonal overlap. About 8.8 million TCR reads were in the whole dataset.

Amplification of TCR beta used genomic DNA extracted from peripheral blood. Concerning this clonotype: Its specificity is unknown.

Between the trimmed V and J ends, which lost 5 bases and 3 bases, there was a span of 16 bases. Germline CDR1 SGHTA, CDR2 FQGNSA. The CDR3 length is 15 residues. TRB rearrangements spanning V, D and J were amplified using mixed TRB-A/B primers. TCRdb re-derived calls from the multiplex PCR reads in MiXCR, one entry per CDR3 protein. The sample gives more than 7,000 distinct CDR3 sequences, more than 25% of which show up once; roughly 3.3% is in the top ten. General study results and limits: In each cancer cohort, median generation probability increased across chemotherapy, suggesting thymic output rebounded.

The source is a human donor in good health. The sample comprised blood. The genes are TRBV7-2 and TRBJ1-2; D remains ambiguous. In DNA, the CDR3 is TGTGCCAGCAGCCTAGGACGGTCCACTGACTATGGCTACACCTTC. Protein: CASSLGRSTDYGYTF.